The clone carrying this T cell receptor (beta chain) has at least ten counts. Its matching antigen is unknown. CDR1 is SQVTM, CDR2 ANQGSEA, per germline. Trimming left V 4 bases short and J 3 bases short, with 13 bases between. The CDR3 contains 13 residues. Constant-region reverse primers amplified full-length variable regions, followed by semi-nested Nested Universal Primer A PCR. MiXCR was run by TCRdb on the 5' RACE reads, yielding one entry per CDR3 protein. The table records about 40,000 distinct CDR3 sequences, 15% to 20% of them present only once. Study-level results: The larger-cohort validation was restricted to a single TCR beta V-J rearrangement rather than whole repertoires. Tumor memory CD4+ T cell TCR gene usage clustered with blood and lymph node memory CD4+ cells and lymph node naive CD4+ cells. Greatest tumor Treg TCR overlap was with tumor naive CD4+ cells.

The rearrangement uses TRBV29-1 and TRBJ2-7; the D call may be TRBD1 or TRBD2 (5 bases each). Sequencing input: naive CD4+ T cells sorted from a lymph node. Subset in this sample: naive CD4+ T cells, CD4+CD45RA+CD25-. The source is a female donor with breast cancer. The CDR3 reads CSVGGQGFYEQYF. The CDR3 DNA sequence: TGCAGCGTTGGCGGGCAGGGTTTCTACGAGCAGTACTTC.